This TCR beta chain was identified in a study of T-cell memory formation after mild COVID-19. About the research overall: Largely donor-specific TCR clusters were found.

This clonotype has just a few counts. Its antigen is undetermined. General study findings and limits: The study found balanced CD4/CD8 in clones contracting day 15 to 85 and a CD4+ lean in later expanders.

The germline V and J ends were trimmed by 6 bases and 0 bases, with 9 bases remaining between them. Per germline, CDR1 SQVTM and CDR2 ANQGSEA. The CDR3 runs to 13 residues. TCRdb ran MiXCR on the 5' RACE reads and lists one entry per CDR3 protein. The table shows 200,000 to 250,000 distinct CDR3 sequences, with more than 8% occurring only once. The TCR was taken from a man aged 18 to 30 who had mild COVID-19 (a few samples of this study predate the infection). Cell type and time point are not known. Sequenced material: PBMCs or a T cell subset sorted from them (not recorded which). The chain recombines TRBV29-1 with TRBJ1-5; TRBD1 might be the D (5 bases). CDR3 nucleotides: TGCAGCGTCCTGGGGGGTAGCAATCAGCCCCAGCATTTT. Translated: CSVLGGSNQPQHF.